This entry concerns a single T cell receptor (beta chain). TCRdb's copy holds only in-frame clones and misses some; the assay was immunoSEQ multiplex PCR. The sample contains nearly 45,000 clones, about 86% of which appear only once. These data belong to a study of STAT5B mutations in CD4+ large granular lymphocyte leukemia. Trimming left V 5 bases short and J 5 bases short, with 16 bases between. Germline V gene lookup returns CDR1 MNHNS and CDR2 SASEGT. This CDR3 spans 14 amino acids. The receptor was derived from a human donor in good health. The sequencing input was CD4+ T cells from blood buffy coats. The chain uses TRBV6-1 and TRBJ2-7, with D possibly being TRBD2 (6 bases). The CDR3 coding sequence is TGTGCCAGCAGTTGGGGGGATGGGGGAAACGAGCAGTACTTC. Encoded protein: CASSWGDGGNEQYF.